The clone carrying this TCR beta chain was counted only a few times. Its target is not known. Profiling that covered TCR beta VDJ and CDR3 relied on genomic DNA as its template. TCRdb reanalysed the reads using MiXCR and keeps one entry per CDR3 protein. The sample yields 400,000 to 450,000 distinct CDR3 sequences, 55% to 70% seen once. J lost 2 bases, V lost 1 base, and 5 bases had no gene match. This CDR3 region has 16 residues. Per germline, CDR1 MGHRA and CDR2 YSYEKL. The sample belongs to a study of CD8+CD57+ T cells in acquired aplastic anemia. Study in general: Healthy donors had, on average, about 9.9 million reads for their CD4+ cells. Study conclusions and caveats: Patients and controls turned out to have roughly 29 CD8+ CDR3 sequences in common. CD8+ Simpson's diversity did not differ significantly between patients and controls.

Sequencing used sorted CD4+, CD8+, or CD8+CD57+ T cells (not recorded which) from PBMCs. V is TRBV4-1 and J is TRBJ2-1; 7 bases agree with TRBD2. This TCR derives from a human donor in good health, serving as a control. The CDR3 loop is CASSQGWGGAYNEQFF. CDR3 DNA: TGCGCCAGCAGCCAAGGCTGGGGGGGGGCCTACAATGAGCAGTTCTTC.